A single T cell receptor beta chain is shown here with its context. Its antigen target is currently unknown. No base qualities exist here, and no much larger clone lies one base off it. RNA was extracted using the RNeasy kit, and about 0.5 to 1 microgram was reverse transcribed with random hexamers. TCR beta CDR3 regions were amplified with the immunoSEQ multiplex PCR assay covering 54 Vbeta and 13 Jbeta segments. Bias from PCR amplification was corrected by using a synthetic template baseline for primer optimization and for computational correction. Per the authors' processing: Reads were assigned to V, D and J genes according to IMGT and analyzed in immunoSEQ Analyzer, with only productive sequences retained. To calculate clonality, Shannon entropy was normalized by log2 of the number of productive unique sequences and then subtracted from one. Public and private clones were assessed among the 100 most prevalent clones of each patient and control. Susac-specific clones were defined as absent from healthy and MS cohorts, over a thousand published viral clones and other ImmuneACCESS disease sequences. Starting from the raw public reads, TCRdb applied fastp trimming at Q25, assembled clones with MiXCR and retained in-frame beta chains. Every distinct CDR3 protein forms one entry, paired with its most common genes and DNA. In this record, the V and J calls reflect TCRdb's handling and not the investigators' own analysis. The sample table contains 150,000 to 200,000 distinct CDR3 sequences; only one count was recorded for around 96% of them. Of the sample, approximately 0.093% falls within the top ten clones.

According to the germline V gene (reference sequence), CDR1 reads DFQATT and CDR2 reads SNEGSKA. CDR3 length: 16 amino acids, cysteine to phenylalanine. Of the read, only the CDR3 DNA is kept; its 48 bases are in frame from base 1. The germline V and J ends show losses of 7 bases and 1 base respectively, and no gene match explains 12 bases of the junction. The entry originates in a study of CD8 T cells in Susac syndrome (dated by TCRdb to between 2018 and 2021). The study in broad terms: Whether CD8+ T cell activation and differentiation in Susac syndrome was antigen driven was tested using repertoire sequencing.

Overall results and qualifications from the work: The number of individuals in the TCR sequencing and HLA analysis was acknowledged as relatively small.

Peripheral blood CD8+ and CD4+ T cells from healthy donors, Susac syndrome patients and multiple sclerosis patients were profiled by high-throughput TCR beta sequencing. Multiple sclerosis controls were treatment-naive patients with stable or active relapsing-remitting disease fulfilling revised McDonald criteria. Bulk CD8+ and CD4+ T cells were purified magnetically by negative isolation, whereas CD8+ TEMRA cells were enriched by FACS. Blood was drawn into EDTA tubes, processed within 24 hours, and PBMCs were isolated by density gradient centrifugation. PBMCs intended for TCR sequencing were frozen in liquid nitrogen and were later thawed in a 37 degrees C water bath. The sorted or isolated CD4+, CD8+ and CD8+ TEMRA cells reached a purity of at least 90%.

This receptor was taken from a human donor with multiple sclerosis. The specimen was CD4+ T cells from PBMCs. The V and J segments used are TRBV20-1 and TRBJ2-7; 11 middle bases align to TRBD2. The CDR3 reads as follows: CSVPARGLAASYEQYF. The nucleotides are TGCAGTGTACCGGCCCGGGGACTAGCGGCTTCCTACGAGCAGTACTTC.